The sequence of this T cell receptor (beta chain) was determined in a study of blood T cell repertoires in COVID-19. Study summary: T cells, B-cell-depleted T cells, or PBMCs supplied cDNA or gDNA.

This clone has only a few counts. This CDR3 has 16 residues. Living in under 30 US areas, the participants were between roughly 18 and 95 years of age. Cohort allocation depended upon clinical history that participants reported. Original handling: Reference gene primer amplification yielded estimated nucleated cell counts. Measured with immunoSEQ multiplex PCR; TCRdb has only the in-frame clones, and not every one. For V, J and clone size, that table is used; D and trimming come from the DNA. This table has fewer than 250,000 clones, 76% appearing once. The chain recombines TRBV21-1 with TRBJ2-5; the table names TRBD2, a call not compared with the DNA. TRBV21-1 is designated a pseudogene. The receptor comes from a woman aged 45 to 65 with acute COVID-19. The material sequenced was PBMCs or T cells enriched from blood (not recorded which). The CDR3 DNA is TGTGCCAGCAGCCTCGGTAGCGGGGGAGGTAGGGAGACCCAGTACTTC. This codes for CASSLGSGGGRETQYF.